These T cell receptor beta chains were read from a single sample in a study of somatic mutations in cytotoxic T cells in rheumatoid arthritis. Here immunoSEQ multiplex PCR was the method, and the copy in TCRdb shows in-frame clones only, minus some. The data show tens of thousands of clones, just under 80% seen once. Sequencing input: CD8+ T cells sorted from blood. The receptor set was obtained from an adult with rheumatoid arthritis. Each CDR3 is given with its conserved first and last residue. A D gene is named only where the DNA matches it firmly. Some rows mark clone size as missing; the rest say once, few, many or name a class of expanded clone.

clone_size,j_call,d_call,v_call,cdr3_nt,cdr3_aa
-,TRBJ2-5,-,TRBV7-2,TGTGCCAGCAGCCGTAGCGGCTGGGACCAGTACTTC,CASSRSGWDQYF
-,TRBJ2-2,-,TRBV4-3,TGCGCCAGCAGCCAAGACTTCCCCCGAATGAACACCGGGGAGCTGTTTTTT,CASSQDFPRMNTGELFF
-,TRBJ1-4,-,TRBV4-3,TGCGCCAGCAGCCAAGATACAGGACCGTCTAATGAAAAACTGTTTTTT,CASSQDTGPSNEKLFF
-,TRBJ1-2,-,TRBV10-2,TGCGCCAGCAGGGGAGGCGTCAGGGGTACCTATGGCTACACCTTC,CASRGGVRGTYGYTF
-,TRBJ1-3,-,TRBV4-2,TGTGCCAGCAGCCAAGATGAGGGAATCCACTCTGGAAACACCATATATTTT,CASSQDEGIHSGNTIYF
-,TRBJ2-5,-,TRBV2,TGTGCCAGCACGAATGGGGACACCACAGAAGAGACCCAGTACTTC,CASTNGDTTEETQYF
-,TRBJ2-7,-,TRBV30,TGTGCCTTAGCACTAGGTCTCGAGCAGTACTTC,CALALGLEQYF
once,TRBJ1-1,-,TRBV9,TGTGCCAGCAGCCCCGAAACAGGGAGGGTCACTGAAGCTTTCTTT,CASSPETGRVTEAFF
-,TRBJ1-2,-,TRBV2,TGTGCCAGCATCCCCGAGTTACTTAACTATGGCTACACCTTC,CASIPELLNYGYTF
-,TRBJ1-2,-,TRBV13,TGTGCCAGCAGCTTAGGCCAGGGAGGGGTGCTAAGGTATGGCTACACCTTC,CASSLGQGGVLRYGYTF
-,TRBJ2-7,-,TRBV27,TGTGCCAGCAGTTTATACCCCAACGAGCAGTACTTC,CASSLYPNEQYF
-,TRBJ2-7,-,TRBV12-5,TGTGCTAGTGGTTTCTGGGGGAACGAGCAGTACTTC,CASGFWGNEQYF
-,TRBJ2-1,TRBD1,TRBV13,TGTGCCAGCAGCTACTCGGGACAGGGGTACGATGAGCAGTTCTTC,CASSYSGQGYDEQFF
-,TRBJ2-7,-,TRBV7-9,TGTGCCAGCAGCTTGACGGGGGTAAACTACGAGCAGTACTTC,CASSLTGVNYEQYF
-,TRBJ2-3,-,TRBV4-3,TGCGCCAGCAGCCAGGGCCGGCTAGCCACCGCCACAGATACGCAGTATTTT,CASSQGRLATATDTQYF
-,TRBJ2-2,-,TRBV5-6,TGTGCCAGCAGCATCGCCGGTCCCGGGGAGCTGTTTTTT,CASSIAGPGELFF
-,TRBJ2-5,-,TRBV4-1,TGCGCCAGCAGCCAAGCCGCGATCAGGGCGCAAGAGACCCAGTACTTC,CASSQAAIRAQETQYF
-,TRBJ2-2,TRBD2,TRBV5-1,TGCGCCAGCAAAACGCCGAGCGGGATAGCCGGGGAGCTGTTTTTT,CASKTPSGIAGELFF
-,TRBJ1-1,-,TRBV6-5,TGTGCCAGCAGTTACTCGGAGGGCAGTATGAACACTGAAGCTTTCTTT,CASSYSEGSMNTEAFF
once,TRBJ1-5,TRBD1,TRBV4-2,TGTGCCAGCAGCCAACAGGGGGGAAGTAGAAATCAGCCCCAGCATTTT,CASSQQGGSRNQPQHF
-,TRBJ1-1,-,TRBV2,TGTGCCAGCAGGGAGTGGGGGAACACTGAAGCTTTCTTT,CASREWGNTEAFF
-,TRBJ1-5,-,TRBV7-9,TGTGCCAGCAGCCCGCCGGATCAGCCCCAGCATTTT,CASSPPDQPQHF
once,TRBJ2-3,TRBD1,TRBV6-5,TGTGCCAGCAGTTACTTGACAGGGGGCACAGATACGCAGTATTTT,CASSYLTGGTDTQYF
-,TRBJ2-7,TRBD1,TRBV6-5,TGTGCCAGCTTACCCCGACAGGGGACCTACGAGCAGTACTTC,CASLPRQGTYEQYF
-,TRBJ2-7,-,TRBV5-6,TGTGCCAGCAGCTTGGGTGACTTTAATATTGAGCAGTACTTC,CASSLGDFNIEQYF
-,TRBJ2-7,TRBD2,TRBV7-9,TGTGCCAGCAGCTTTAGCGGGGGGGTCTATGAGCAGTACTTC,CASSFSGGVYEQYF
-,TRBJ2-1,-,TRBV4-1,TGCGCCAGCAGCCAAAAGCTTCCCGATGAGCAGTTCTTC,CASSQKLPDEQFF
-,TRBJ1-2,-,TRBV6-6,TGTGCCAGCAGTTACGGACCGTTATATGGCTACACCTTC,CASSYGPLYGYTF
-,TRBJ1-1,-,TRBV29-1,TGCAGCGTGAGATTAGGGGAGGGCACTGAAGCTTTCTTT,CSVRLGEGTEAFF
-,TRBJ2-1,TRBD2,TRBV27,TGTGCCAGCAGTCCAATTGGACTAGCGGGACCCACGGGAGATGAGCAGTTCTTC,CASSPIGLAGPTGDEQFF
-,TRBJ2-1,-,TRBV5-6,TGTGCCAGCAGCGAGGGTTATGAGCAGTTCTTC,CASSEGYEQFF
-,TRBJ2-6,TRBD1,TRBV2,TGTGCCAGCAGTTCCGGACAGGGCTCTGGGGCCAACGTCCTGACTTTC,CASSSGQGSGANVLTF
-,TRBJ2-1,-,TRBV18,TGTGCCAGCTCACCTACTCAGGGATTCAATGAGCAGTTCTTC,CASSPTQGFNEQFF
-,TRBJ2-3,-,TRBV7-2,TGTGCCAGCAGCTCGATCCGGGCGGGGCCTGATAGCACAGATACGCAGTATTTT,CASSSIRAGPDSTDTQYF
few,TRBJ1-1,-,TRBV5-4,TGTGCCAGCAGCCAAACAACGACAGCTGGGAACACTGAAGCTTTCTTT,CASSQTTTAGNTEAFF
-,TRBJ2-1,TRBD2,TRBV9,TGTGCCAGCAGCCCAGTAAGGACTAGCGGCCCTGAGCAGTTCTTC,CASSPVRTSGPEQFF
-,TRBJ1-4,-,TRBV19,TGTGCCAGTACAGAAACCCCAGGGGCCCCTAATGAAAAACTGTTTTTT,CASTETPGAPNEKLFF
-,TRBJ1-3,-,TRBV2,TGTGCCAGCCTACCTAGGGTAGAGGATCACACCATATATTTT,CASLPRVEDHTIYF
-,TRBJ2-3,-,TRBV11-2,TGTGCCAGCAGCCCGCACACAGATACGCAGTATTTT,CASSPHTDTQYF
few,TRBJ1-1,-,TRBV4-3,TGCGCCAGCAGCCCGGCAGGAGGACCAGACGAATCTTTCTTT,CASSPAGGPDESFF
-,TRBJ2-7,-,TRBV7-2,TGTGCCAGCAGCTTAACTCTTATCCACGAGCAGTACTTC,CASSLTLIHEQYF
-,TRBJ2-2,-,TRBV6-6,TGTGCCAGCAGTTACGACAGCACCACCGGGGAGCTGTTTTTT,CASSYDSTTGELFF
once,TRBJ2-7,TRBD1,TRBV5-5,TGTGCCAGCAGCTTGTCGCCTCGGGTTCGGGGACAGAGCTCCTACGAGCAGTACTTC,CASSLSPRVRGQSSYEQYF
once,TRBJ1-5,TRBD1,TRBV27,TGTGCCAGCAGTTTGTGGCAGGGGGGCAATCAGCCCCAGCATTTT,CASSLWQGGNQPQHF
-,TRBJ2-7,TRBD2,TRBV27,TGTGCCAGCAGTTTATCAACTAGCGGGGGGGCCTACGAGCAGTACTTC,CASSLSTSGGAYEQYF